A single sample is the source of the 5 T cell receptor beta chains below, sequenced in a study of shared clonotypes between healthy human individuals. Repertoires were generated with immunoSEQ multiplex PCR, while TCRdb's copy carries only in-frame clones and drops some. The data hold roughly 660,000 clones, with roughly 91% observed a single time. Material: memory CD8+ T cells from PBMCs. Documented subset: CD45RO+ cells pooled with CCR7-negative TemRA cells. The receptors derive from a man between 18 and 35 years old in good health. Some clones in this sample may be carry-over from other donors' samples.

The gene calls are TRBV5-6 and TRBJ2-1; D is undetermined. There are 12 residues in the CDR3. Germline V gene sequence: CDR1 SGHDT, CDR2 YYEEEE. The V and J ends lost 3 bases and 6 bases respectively, with 7 bases between them. The CDR3 DNA reads TGTGCCAGCAGCTATTCCAGCAATGAGCAGTTCTTC. This translates into CASSYSSNEQFF.

The CDR3 here is CASSPEAVGGSWIYEQYF. For the CDR3, the DNA is TGCGCCAGCAGCCCGGAGGCGGTGGGCGGCAGTTGGATTTACGAGCAGTACTTC. V usage is TRBV5-1 and J usage is TRBJ2-7, with D perhaps TRBD2 (5 bases). Germline lookup yields CDR1 SGHRS and CDR2 YFSETQ. Trimming cost V 4 bases and J 4 bases, with 27 bases left between them. CDR3 length: 18 amino acids. Looking up the rest from reference TRBV5-1 and TRBJ2-7 gives the full variable domain: KAGVTQTPRYLIKTRGQQVTLSCSPISGHRSVSWYQQTPGQGLQFLFEYFSETQRNKGNFPGRFSGRQFSNSRSEMNVSTLELGDSALYLCASSPEAVGGSWIYEQYFGPGTRLTVT.

The chain couples TRBV4-1 to TRBJ1-1; D unresolved. The CDR3 contains 18 residues. Trimming took off 2 bases at V and 0 bases at J, with 19 bases between the two ends. Germline values: CDR1 MGHRA, CDR2 YSYEKL. This CDR3 is CASSQLPGFWALNTEAFF. For the CDR3, the DNA is TGCGCCAGCAGCCAATTACCCGGCTTTTGGGCGTTGAACACTGAAGCTTTCTTT.

The chain carries TRBV29-1 and TRBJ1-4; D call uncertain. Between the trimmed V and J ends, which lost 6 bases and 0 bases, there was a span of 11 bases. The CDR3 spans 14 residues. CDR1 and CDR2 from the germline V gene are SQVTM and ANQGSEA. CDR3 sequence (DNA): TGCAGCGTCAAACACCCGGCAACTAATGAAAAACTGTTTTTT. Encoded protein: CSVKHPATNEKLFF. Based on the CDR3 plus reference TRBV29-1 and TRBJ1-4, the full variable domain is SAVISQKPSRDICQRGTSLTIQCQVDSQVTMMFWYRQQPGQSLTLIATANQGSEATYESGFVIDKFPISRPNLTFSTLTVSNMSPEDSSIYLCSVKHPATNEKLFFGSGTQLSVL.

The chain uses TRBV7-2 and TRBJ1-2; D unclear. Germline lookup yields CDR1 SGHTA and CDR2 FQGNSA. The V gene lost 1 base and the J gene lost 8 bases, with 11 bases spanning the gap. CDR3 length: 13 amino acids. The CDR3 loop is CASSLGVPWGYTF. The CDR3, as DNA: TGTGCCAGCAGCTTAGGTGTCCCATGGGGCTACACCTTC.